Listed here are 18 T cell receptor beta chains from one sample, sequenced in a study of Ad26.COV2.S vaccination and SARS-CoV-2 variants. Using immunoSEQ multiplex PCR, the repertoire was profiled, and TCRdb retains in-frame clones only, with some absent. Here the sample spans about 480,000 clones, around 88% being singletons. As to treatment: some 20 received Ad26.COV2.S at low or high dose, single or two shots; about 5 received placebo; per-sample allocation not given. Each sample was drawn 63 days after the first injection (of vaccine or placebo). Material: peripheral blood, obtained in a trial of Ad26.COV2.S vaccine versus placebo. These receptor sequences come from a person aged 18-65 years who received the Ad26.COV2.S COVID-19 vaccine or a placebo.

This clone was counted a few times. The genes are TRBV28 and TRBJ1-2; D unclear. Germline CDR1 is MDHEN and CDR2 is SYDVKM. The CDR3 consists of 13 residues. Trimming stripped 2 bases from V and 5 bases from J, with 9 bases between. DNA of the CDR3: TGTGCCAGCAGTTTAGGCAGGACTTATGGCTACACCTTC. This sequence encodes CASSLGRTYGYTF.

CDR3 protein: CASSSRLGQGNTGELFF. CDR3 in DNA: TGTGCCAGCAGTTCCCGCCTGGGACAGGGCAACACCGGGGAGCTGTTTTTT. The chain carries TRBV28 and TRBJ2-2; 9 bases map to TRBD1. Trimming took 4 bases from V and 2 from J; bases not matched to a gene: 8. The CDR3 has 17 residues. Germline-derived CDR1 and CDR2 are MDHEN and SYDVKM.

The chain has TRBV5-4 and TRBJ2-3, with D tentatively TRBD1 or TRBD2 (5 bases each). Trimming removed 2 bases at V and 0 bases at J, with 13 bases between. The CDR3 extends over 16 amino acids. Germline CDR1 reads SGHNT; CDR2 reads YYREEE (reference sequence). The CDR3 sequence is CASSLSGTASTDTQYF. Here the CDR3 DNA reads TGTGCCAGCAGCTTATCCGGGACCGCCAGCACAGATACGCAGTATTTT.

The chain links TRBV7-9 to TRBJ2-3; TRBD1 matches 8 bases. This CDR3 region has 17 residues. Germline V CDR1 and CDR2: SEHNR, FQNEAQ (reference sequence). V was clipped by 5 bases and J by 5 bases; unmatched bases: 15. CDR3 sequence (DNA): TGTGCCAGCAGCCCAATTCCCGGGACAGGATTAGGAGATACGCAGTATTTT. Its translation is CASSPIPGTGLGDTQYF.

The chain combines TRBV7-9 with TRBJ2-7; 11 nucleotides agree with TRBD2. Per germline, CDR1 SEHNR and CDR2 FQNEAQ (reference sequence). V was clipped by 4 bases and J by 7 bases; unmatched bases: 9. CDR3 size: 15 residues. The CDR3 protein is CASSSPGTSGTEQYF. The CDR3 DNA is TGTGCCAGCAGCTCTCCCGGGACTAGCGGCACTGAGCAGTACTTC.

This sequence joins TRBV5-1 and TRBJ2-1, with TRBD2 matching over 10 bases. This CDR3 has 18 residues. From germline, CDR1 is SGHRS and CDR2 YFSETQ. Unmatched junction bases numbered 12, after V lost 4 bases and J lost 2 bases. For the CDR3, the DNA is TGCGCCAGCAGCCCCGGTTTGTCGAGCGGGAGGGCCTACAATGAGCAGTTCTTC. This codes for CASSPGLSSGRAYNEQFF.

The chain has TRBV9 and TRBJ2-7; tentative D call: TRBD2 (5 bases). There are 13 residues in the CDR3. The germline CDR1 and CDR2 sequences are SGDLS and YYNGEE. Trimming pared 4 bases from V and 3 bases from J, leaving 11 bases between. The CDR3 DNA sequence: TGTGCCAGCAGCTCGAGGGATTACTACGAGCAGTACTTC. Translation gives CASSSRDYYEQYF.

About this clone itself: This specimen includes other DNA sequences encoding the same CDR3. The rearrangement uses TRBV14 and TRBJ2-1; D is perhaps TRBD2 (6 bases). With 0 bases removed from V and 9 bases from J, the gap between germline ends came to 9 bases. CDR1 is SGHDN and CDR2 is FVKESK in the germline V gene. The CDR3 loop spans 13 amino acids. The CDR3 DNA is TGTGCCAGCAGCCAAGATTTGGGGGGTGAGCAGTTCTTC. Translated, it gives CASSQDLGGEQFF.

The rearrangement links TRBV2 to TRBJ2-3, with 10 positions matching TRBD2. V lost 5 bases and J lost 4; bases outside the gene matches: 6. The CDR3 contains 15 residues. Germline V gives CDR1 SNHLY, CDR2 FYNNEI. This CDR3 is CASSRAGGPADTQYF. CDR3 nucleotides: TGTGCCAGCAGTCGAGCGGGAGGGCCCGCAGATACGCAGTATTTT.

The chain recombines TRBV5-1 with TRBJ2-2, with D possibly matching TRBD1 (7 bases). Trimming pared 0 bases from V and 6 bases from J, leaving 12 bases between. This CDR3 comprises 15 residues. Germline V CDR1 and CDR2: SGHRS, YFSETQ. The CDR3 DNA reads TGCGCCAGCAGCTTGGCCCAGGGGGGAGCCGGGGAGCTGTTTTTT. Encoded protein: CASSLAQGGAGELFF.

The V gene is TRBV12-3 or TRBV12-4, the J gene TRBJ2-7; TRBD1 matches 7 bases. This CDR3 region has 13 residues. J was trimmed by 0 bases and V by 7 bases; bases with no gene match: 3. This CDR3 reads CASKQGSSYEQYF. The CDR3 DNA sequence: TGTGCCAGCAAACAGGGGAGCTCCTACGAGCAGTACTTC.

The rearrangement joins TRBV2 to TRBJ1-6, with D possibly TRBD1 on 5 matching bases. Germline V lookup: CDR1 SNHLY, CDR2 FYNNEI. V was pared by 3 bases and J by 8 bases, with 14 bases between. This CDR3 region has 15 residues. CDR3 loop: CASSDYRIRDSPLHF. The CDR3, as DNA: TGTGCCAGCAGTGATTACAGGATAAGAGATTCACCCCTCCACTTT.

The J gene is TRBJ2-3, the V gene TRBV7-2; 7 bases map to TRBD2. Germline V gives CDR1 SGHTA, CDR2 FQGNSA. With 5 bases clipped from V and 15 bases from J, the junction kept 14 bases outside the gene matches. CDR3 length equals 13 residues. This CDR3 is CASSPTFSGRAYF. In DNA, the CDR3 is TGTGCCAGCAGCCCCACGTTTAGTGGGAGGGCATATTTT.

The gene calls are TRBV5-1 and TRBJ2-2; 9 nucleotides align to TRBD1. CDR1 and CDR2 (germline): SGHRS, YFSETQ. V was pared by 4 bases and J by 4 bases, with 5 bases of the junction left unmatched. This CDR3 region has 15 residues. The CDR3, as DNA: TGCGCCAGCAGCCGCGCGGGACAGGGCACCGGGGAGCTGTTTTTT. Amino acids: CASSRAGQGTGELFF.

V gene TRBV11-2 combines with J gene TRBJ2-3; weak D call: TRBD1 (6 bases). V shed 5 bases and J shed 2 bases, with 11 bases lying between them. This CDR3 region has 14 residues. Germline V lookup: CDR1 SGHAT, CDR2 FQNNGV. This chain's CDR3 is CASSQGITTDTQYF. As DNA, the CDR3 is TGTGCCAGCAGCCAGGGGATTACCACAGATACGCAGTATTTT.

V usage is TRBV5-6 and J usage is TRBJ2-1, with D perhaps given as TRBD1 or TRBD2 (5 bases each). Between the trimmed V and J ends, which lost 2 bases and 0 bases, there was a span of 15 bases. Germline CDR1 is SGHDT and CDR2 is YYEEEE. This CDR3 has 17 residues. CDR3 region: CASSFVGRPSSYNEQFF. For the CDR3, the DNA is TGTGCCAGCAGCTTCGTGGGACGCCCGAGCTCCTACAATGAGCAGTTCTTC.

CDR3 amino acids: CASSPLSRTGTQYF. The CDR3 DNA sequence: TGTGCCAGCAGCCCCCTCAGCCGGACCGGGACCCAGTACTTC. V usage is TRBV11-2 and J usage is TRBJ2-5, with D hard to call. This CDR3 has 14 amino acids. The ends were cut back, 5 bases at V and 7 bases at J, with 17 bases in the middle. Germline V gene sequence: CDR1 SGHAT, CDR2 FQNNGV.

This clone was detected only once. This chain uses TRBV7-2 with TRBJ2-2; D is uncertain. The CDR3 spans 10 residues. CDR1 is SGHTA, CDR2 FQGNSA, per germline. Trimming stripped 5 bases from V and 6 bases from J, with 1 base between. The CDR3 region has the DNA TGTGCCAGCAGCGCCGGGGAGCTGTTTTTT. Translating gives CASSAGELFF. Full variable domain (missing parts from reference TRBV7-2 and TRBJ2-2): GAGVSQSPSNKVTEKGKDVELRCDPISGHTALYWYRQSLGQGLEFLIYFQGNSAPDKSGLPSDRFSAERTGGSVSTLTIQRTQQEDSAVYLCASSAGELFFGEGSRLTVL.